Detailed here is one TCR beta chain. This sample is drawn from a study of blood T cell repertoires in COVID-19. On the study more broadly: Acute and convalescent COVID-19 specimens originated in the United States, Italy and Spain.

CDR1 and CDR2 (germline): LNHNV, YYDKDF (reference sequence). The CDR3 has 14 residues. V shed 2 bases and J shed 3 bases, with 11 bases lying between them. Authors' processing steps: Amplified reference gene primers provided the basis for estimating nucleated cell counts. Here immunoSEQ multiplex PCR was the method, and the copy in TCRdb shows in-frame clones only, minus some. That table is the source of V, J and clone size, and D and trimming were worked out from the DNA. The sample records some 61,000 clones, about 88% being singletons. Sequencing used peripheral blood. The clonotype was recovered from a man between 60 and 70 years old with acute or convalescent COVID-19. The genes are TRBV15 and TRBJ2-7; TRBD1 might be the D (6 bases). The CDR3 DNA reads TGTGCCACCAGCAGATTACCGGGACACTACGAGCAGTACTTC. Protein sequence: CATSRLPGHYEQYF.